The 23 T cell receptor beta chains given below trace back to one sample, sequenced in a study of T cell repertoires in cytomegalovirus infection. No cognate antigen is known for these TCRs. TCRdb reanalysed the reads using MiXCR and keeps one entry per CDR3 protein. The table lists about 830,000 distinct CDR3 sequences, 32% of them singletons. The material was cultured CD8+ T cells from PBMCs, obtained from culture after CMV antigen stimulation. These receptors all come from a human donor in good health (CMV status not recorded). Some clones in this sample may be carry-over from other donors' samples.

The J gene is TRBJ2-7, the V gene TRBV28; the match to TRBD1 covers 10 bases. Germline trimming cut 5 bases from V and 5 bases from J; bases unmatched to any gene: 12. From germline, CDR1 is MDHEN and CDR2 SYDVKM. The CDR3 has 16 amino acids. The DNA of the CDR3 is TGTGCCAGCAGTCACGGCAGGGGACAGGGGAGAAACGAGCAGTACGTC. Encoded protein: CASSHGRGQGRNEQYV.

The chain employs TRBV27 and TRBJ2-3, with D maybe TRBD2 (5 bases). V shed 2 bases and J shed 1 base, with 10 bases lying between them. The CDR3 is 15 residues long. Germline V gives CDR1 MNHEY, CDR2 SMNVEV (reference sequence). CDR3 in DNA: TGTGCCAGCAGTTTAAGGCGGGCCGGCACAGATACGCAGTATTTT. This codes for CASSLRRAGTDTQYF.

This clonotype was observed a handful of times. The chain links TRBV2 to TRBJ2-1, with D tentatively TRBD1 or TRBD2 (5 bases each). Between the trimmed V and J ends, which lost 8 bases and 10 bases, there was a span of 12 bases. CDR3 size: 11 residues. Per the germline V gene, CDR1 is SNHLY and CDR2 is FYNNEI. CDR3: CASGGSHEQFF. DNA of the CDR3: TGTGCCAGCGGGGGTAGTCACGAGCAGTTCTTC.

The chain has TRBV7-9 and TRBJ2-5, with 10 bases identical to TRBD2. The CDR3 is made up of 21 amino acids. Germline CDR1 reads SEHNR; CDR2 reads FQNEAQ (reference sequence). Trimming at V came to 5 bases and at J to 0 bases, leaving 21 bases not matched to a gene. The CDR3 DNA is TGTGCCAGCAGCCTCCTAGGACCCAAACTAGCGGGGCGGGCCGACCAAGAGACCCAGTACTTC. Amino acids: CASSLLGPKLAGRADQETQYF.

Many counts were recorded for this clonotype. V is TRBV7-6 and J is TRBJ2-1; the D is unclear. This CDR3 contains 12 residues. V was shortened by 5 bases and J by 8 bases, with 10 bases between the two germline ends. The V gene's germline CDR1 is SGHVS and CDR2 FNYEAQ. Here the CDR3 DNA reads TGTGCCAGCAGCGCAGGTTTGGATGAGCAGTTCTTC. This codes for CASSAGLDEQFF.

J is TRBJ2-1 and V is TRBV11-3; D remains unclear. V lost 5 bases, J lost 12 bases, and 23 bases lay in between. The length of the CDR3 is 15 residues. Germline V gene lookup returns CDR1 SGHNT and CDR2 YENEEA. The CDR3 DNA sequence: TGTGCCAGCAGCGCCTCCTCCTTATCGGGTGTGGGGCAGTTCTTC. It yields the protein CASSASSLSGVGQFF. The full variable domain, rest sourced from reference TRBV11-3 and TRBJ2-1, is EAGVVQSPRYKIIEKKQPVAFWCNPISGHNTLYWYLQNLGQGPELLIRYENEEAVDDSQLPKDRFSAERLKGVDSTLKIQPAELGDSAVYLCASSASSLSGVGQFFGPGTRLTVL.

The J gene is TRBJ1-2, the V gene TRBV12-3 or TRBV12-4; the match to TRBD1 covers 7 bases. J gave up 1 base and V 6 bases, and 14 bases lay outside the gene matches. This CDR3 comprises 17 residues. The CDR3 DNA reads TGTGCCAGCAGCCCGAGACAGGGTGATTTATTTAACTATGGCTACACCTTC. This translates into CASSPRQGDLFNYGYTF.

This clonotype was counted between two and nine times. This rearrangement joins TRBV28 to TRBJ2-3; D tentatively reads TRBD1 or TRBD2 (5 bases each). V lost 5 bases and J 1 base, leaving 13 bases between the germline ends. There are 15 residues in the CDR3. Germline V gene sequence: CDR1 MDHEN, CDR2 SYDVKM. The CDR3 nucleotides are TGTGCCAGCAGTCCGAGGGGCCTTCGCACAGATACGCAGTATTTT. Its translation: CASSPRGLRTDTQYF.

Regarding this clonotype: This may be a read error: a much more frequent sequence differs by one nucleotide. The chain uses TRBV7-8 and TRBJ2-3; 7 nucleotides align to TRBD1. Unmatched junction bases numbered 11, after V lost 10 bases and J lost 4 bases. The CDR3 spans 14 residues. The V gene's germline CDR1 is SGHVS and CDR2 FQNEAQ. Here the CDR3 DNA reads TGTGCCAACACAGACAGGGTAAAAGCAGATACGCAGTATTTT. Its protein product is CANTDRVKADTQYF.

This clonotype was counted only a few times. V usage is TRBV7-6 and J usage is TRBJ1-2, with D tentatively TRBD1 (5 bases). V was trimmed by 6 bases and J by 10 bases, leaving 18 bases between them. The CDR3 covers 13 residues. Germline assignment: CDR1 SGHVS and CDR2 FNYEAQ. The DNA for the CDR3 is TGTGCCAGCAGGACAGAAAGACACAGTGACTACACCTTC. It encodes CASRTERHSDYTF.

V and J are TRBV6-6 and TRBJ1-1; 7 bases are shared with TRBD1. Looked up from germline, CDR1 is MNHNY and CDR2 is SVGAGI (reference sequence). Trimming removed 7 bases from V and 0 bases from J; junction bases left unmatched: 2. This CDR3 is built from 13 residues. The CDR3: CASKQGMNTEAFF. In DNA form, the CDR3 reads TGTGCCAGCAAACAGGGGATGAACACTGAAGCTTTCTTT.

This clonotype was recorded at least ten times. The chain recombines TRBV7-6 with TRBJ2-1; TRBD2 matches 9 bases. This CDR3 comprises 17 residues. V shed 4 bases, J shed 5 bases, and the junction held 12 bases outside the gene matches. Germline CDR1 SGHVS, CDR2 FNYEAQ. The CDR3 region is CASSSPDGLAGNNEQFF. The CDR3 region has the DNA TGTGCCAGCAGCTCTCCGGACGGCCTAGCGGGGAACAATGAGCAGTTCTTC.

The V gene is TRBV28, the J gene TRBJ2-1, with TRBD2 matching over 9 bases. This CDR3 spans 15 amino acids. The V segment lost 2 bases and the J segment 12 bases; nucleotides outside the gene matches: 11. Germline CDR1 and CDR2: MDHEN and SYDVKM. The CDR3: CASSLASGGQPGQFF. The CDR3 nucleotides are TGTGCCAGCAGTTTAGCCAGCGGGGGGCAGCCAGGGCAGTTCTTC.

At least ten counts were recorded for this clonotype. The V call is TRBV7-2, the J call TRBJ2-5, with a possible D match to TRBD2 (6 bases). The CDR3 is 15 amino acids. Germline V gene data show CDR1 as SGHTA and CDR2 as FQGNSA. Trimming removed 5 bases at V and 2 bases at J, with 15 bases between. The CDR3 region has the DNA TGTGCCAGCAGCCTACGGGGGTATACTCAAGAGACCCAGTACTTC. Amino acids: CASSLRGYTQETQYF.

This sequence joins TRBV27 and TRBJ2-1; D is perhaps TRBD2 (7 bases). V was trimmed by 0 bases and J by 2 bases, leaving 14 bases between them. The V gene's germline CDR1 is MNHEY and CDR2 SMNVEV (reference sequence). The CDR3 is 17 amino acids. This CDR3 reads CASSLSEGGLPYNEQFF. CDR3 nucleotides: TGTGCCAGCAGTTTATCTGAGGGGGGGTTACCCTACAATGAGCAGTTCTTC.

This clonotype has just a few counts. The CDR3, as DNA: TGTGCCAGCAGTTACGGTCTCCAGGGGGACTATGGCTACACCTTC. This encodes CASSYGLQGDYGYTF. The V and J genes are TRBV6-6 and TRBJ1-2; 7 bases align to TRBD1. The CDR3 has 15 residues. Trimming removed 2 bases from V and 3 bases from J; junction bases left unmatched: 6. CDR1 is MNHNY and CDR2 is SVGAGI in the germline V gene (reference sequence).

V usage is TRBV7-4 and J usage is TRBJ1-2; D is unclear. V lost 6 bases to trimming and J lost 5 bases, with 19 bases between them. The CDR3 has 15 amino acids. Germline lookup yields CDR1 SGHVT and CDR2 SQSDAQ. The CDR3 sequence: CASSLSMVTRYGYTF. The CDR3 DNA reads as TGTGCCAGCAGTTTATCTATGGTCACCCGATATGGCTACACCTTC.

This sequence joins TRBV7-9 and TRBJ1-2, with TRBD1 identical over 9 bases. Per the germline V gene, CDR1 is SEHNR and CDR2 is FQNEAQ (reference sequence). The CDR3 covers 18 residues. The V and J ends lost 4 bases and 4 bases, in that order; junction bases with no gene match: 16. The CDR3 DNA follows: TGTGCCAGCAGCTACGTCCCGGGACAGGGATCAGGGGGCTATGGCTACACCTTC. Encoded protein: CASSYVPGQGSGGYGYTF. The full variable domain, in which reference TRBV7-9 and TRBJ1-2 provide the parts outside the CDR3, is DTGVSQNPRHKITKRGQNVTFRCDPISEHNRLYWYRQTLGQGPEFLTYFQNEAQLEKSRLLSDRFSAERPKGSFSTLEIQRTEQGDSAMYLCASSYVPGQGSGGYGYTFGSGTRLTVV.

This clonotype has just a few counts. The rearrangement joins TRBV6-2 or TRBV6-3 to TRBJ1-1; 9 bases are shared with TRBD1. V shed 8 bases and J 5 bases; nucleotides not matched to a gene: 6. CDR1 is MNHEY, CDR2 SVGEGT, per germline. CDR3 length: 13 residues. CDR3 in amino acids: CASDGTGNTEAFF. CDR3 DNA sequence: TGTGCCAGCGACGGGACAGGGAATACTGAAGCTTTCTTT.

The J gene is TRBJ2-4, the V gene TRBV3-1, with D possibly matching TRBD2 (5 bases). The CDR3 has 17 residues. V shed 4 bases and J shed 2 bases, with 18 bases lying between them. From germline, CDR1 is LGHDT and CDR2 YNNKEL (reference sequence). DNA for the CDR3: TGTGCCAGCAGCCCGTTTGGACTCACGCACTCCAAAAACATTCAGTACTTC. This translates into CASSPFGLTHSKNIQYF.

This rearrangement joins TRBV4-1 to TRBJ1-4; D not certain. This CDR3 spans 17 amino acids. The germline gives CDR1 MGHRA, CDR2 YSYEKL. Trimming cost V 3 bases and J 5 bases, with 19 bases left between them. The CDR3 region is CASSHSPVLAVNEKLFF. For the CDR3, the DNA is TGCGCCAGCAGCCACAGCCCCGTTTTGGCAGTGAATGAAAAACTGTTTTTT.

This clonotype showed up many times. V and J are TRBV7-6 and TRBJ2-1; D gene uncertain. The V end was cut by 5 bases, the J end by 6 bases, with 14 bases between. Germline V gene lookup returns CDR1 SGHVS and CDR2 FNYEAQ. CDR3 length: 14 amino acids. The CDR3 sequence is CASSDTLSGNEQFF. Here the CDR3 DNA reads TGTGCCAGCAGCGACACCCTGAGTGGCAATGAGCAGTTCTTC.

Many counts were recorded for this clonotype. The CDR3 DNA is TGTGCCAGCAGCTTATTACAGCACAATGAGCAGTTCTTC. Amino acid sequence: CASSLLQHNEQFF. The V gene is TRBV7-2, the J gene TRBJ2-1; the D is unclear. With 2 bases removed from V and 5 bases from J, the gap between germline ends came to 7 bases. This CDR3 comprises 13 residues. Per germline, CDR1 SGHTA and CDR2 FQGNSA.